The entry below describes one T cell receptor beta chain. The sample belongs to a study of tumour-infiltrating T cells in Burkitt lymphoma. In the study overall: Productive clonality predicted overall and progression-free survival.

TCRdb's table, derived via immunoSEQ multiplex PCR, lists solely in-frame clones and lacks some. This sample yields 7,700 or so clones, of which over 60% are seen a single time; approximately 39% belongs to the top ten. This CDR3 has 13 residues. Trimming stripped 3 bases from V and 5 bases from J, with 10 bases between. CDR1 and CDR2 (germline): KGHSH, LQKENI. The chain recombines TRBV18 with TRBJ1-1; D uncertain. The sample consisted of tumor tissue. This clonotype originated in a human donor with diffuse large B-cell lymphoma. The CDR3 loop reads CASSPIEGTEAFF. DNA for the CDR3: TGTGCCAGCTCACCGATTGAGGGAACTGAAGCTTTCTTT.